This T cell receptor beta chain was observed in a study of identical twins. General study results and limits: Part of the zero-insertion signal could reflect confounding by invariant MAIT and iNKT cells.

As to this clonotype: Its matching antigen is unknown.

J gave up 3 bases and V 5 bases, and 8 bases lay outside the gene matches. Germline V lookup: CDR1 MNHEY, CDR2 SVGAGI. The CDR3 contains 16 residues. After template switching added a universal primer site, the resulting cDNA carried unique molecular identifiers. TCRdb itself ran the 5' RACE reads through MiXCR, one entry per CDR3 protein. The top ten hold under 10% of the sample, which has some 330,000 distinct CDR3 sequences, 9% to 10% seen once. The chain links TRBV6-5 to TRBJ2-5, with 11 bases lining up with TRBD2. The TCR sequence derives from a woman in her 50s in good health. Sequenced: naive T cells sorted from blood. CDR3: CASSREVAGGEETQYF. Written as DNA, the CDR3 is TGTGCCAGCAGTCGGGAAGTAGCGGGAGGGGAAGAGACCCAGTACTTC.